Listed below are T cell receptor beta chains from one sample, sequenced in a study of T-cell reconstitution after alpha-beta-depleted transplantation in children. TCRdb analysed the PCR reads with MiXCR anew, one entry per CDR3 protein. The data hold about 240,000 distinct CDR3 sequences, with 25% observed a single time. Here the sequenced sample was PBMCs, taken before TCRalphabeta/CD19-depleted stem cell transplant. These receptors originate from a girl aged 2-10 years with Fanconi anemia, due to receive a stem cell transplant. The CDR3 runs from the conserved cysteine through the conserved F or W. A D gene is named only where the DNA matches it firmly. Clone size is not always given. Where it is, it says once, few, many or a class for expanded clones.

V: TRBV5-1
D: .
size: .
J: TRBJ2-3
DNA: TGCGCCAGCAGCTACGATGGCACAGATACGCAGTATTTT
CDR3: CASSYDGTDTQYF

V: TRBV29-1
D: TRBD2
size: many
J: TRBJ2-1
DNA: TGCAGCGCGGGGGGTCTAGCGGCTTACAATGAGCAGTTCTTC
CDR3: CSAGGLAAYNEQFF

V: TRBV6-4
D: .
size: few
J: TRBJ2-3
DNA: TGTGCCAGCAGTGAGGGGGGGCATAGCACAGATACGCAGTATTTT
CDR3: CASSEGGHSTDTQYF

V: TRBV29-1
D: TRBD2
size: many
J: TRBJ2-1
DNA: TGCAGCGCCGCGCCCCACGGGAGGGAGGGTGAGCAGTTCTTC
CDR3: CSAAPHGREGEQFF

V: TRBV11-2
D: TRBD2
size: many
J: TRBJ2-2
DNA: TGTGCCAGCAGCCGGCTAGCGGGCGGAAACACCGGGGAGCTGTTTTTT
CDR3: CASSRLAGGNTGELFF

V: TRBV19
D: .
size: many
J: TRBJ2-5
DNA: TGTGCCAGTAGTATGGCGGCCAAACCTTGGGAGACCCAGTACTTC
CDR3: CASSMAAKPWETQYF

V: TRBV29-1
D: TRBD2
size: many
J: TRBJ2-1
DNA: TGCAGCGTTGAAAGGCCAGGGGAGAGACTAGCGTCAACCTACAATGAGCAGTTCTTC
CDR3: CSVERPGERLASTYNEQFF

V: TRBV10-2
D: TRBD1
size: .
J: TRBJ2-5
DNA: TGCGCCAGCAGTGCGAAGACAGGGGGGGATTGGGAGACCCAGTACTTC
CDR3: CASSAKTGGDWETQYF

V: TRBV11-2
D: .
size: few
J: TRBJ2-1
DNA: TGTGCCAGCAGCTTTAAGATTTACAATGAGCAGTTCTTC
CDR3: CASSFKIYNEQFF

V: TRBV20-1
D: .
size: .
J: TRBJ2-1
DNA: TGCAGTGCTAGCCAGTCGAGCTCCTACAATGAGCAGTTCTTC
CDR3: CSASQSSSYNEQFF

V: TRBV29-1
D: .
size: .
J: TRBJ2-3
DNA: TGCAGCGTTAACAGGGGGGGGAGCACAGATACGCAGTATTTT
CDR3: CSVNRGGSTDTQYF

V: TRBV20-1
D: .
size: .
J: TRBJ1-1
DNA: TGCAGTGCGGGGGGTCCCTCCCTGGACACTGAAGCTTTCTTT
CDR3: CSAGGPSLDTEAFF

V: TRBV28
D: .
size: many
J: TRBJ2-7
DNA: TGTGCCACCGCGACTATGACCTACGAGCAGTACTTC
CDR3: CATATMTYEQYF

V: TRBV12-3/TRBV12-4
D: TRBD1
size: many
J: TRBJ1-5
DNA: TGTGCCAGCAGTTTAAGGGTCGGGACAGTCAATCAGCCCCAGCATTTT
CDR3: CASSLRVGTVNQPQHF

V: TRBV28
D: .
size: many
J: TRBJ2-1
DNA: TGTGCCAGCAGTTCCCTCAACCCTGATACCTACAATGAGCAGTTCTTC
CDR3: CASSSLNPDTYNEQFF

V: TRBV28
D: .
size: .
J: TRBJ2-5
DNA: TGTGCCAGCAGTTTTTTGGGTAGGGGGTACTTC
CDR3: CASSFLGRGYF

V: TRBV20-1
D: .
size: many
J: TRBJ2-1
DNA: TGCAGTGCTACGCCCAACTATCGAGGTAACTCCTACAATGAGCAGTTCTTC
CDR3: CSATPNYRGNSYNEQFF

V: TRBV7-3
D: TRBD2
size: .
J: TRBJ2-7
DNA: TGTGCCAGCAGCTCCGAGACTAGCGGGAGTCGCCACGAGCAGTACTTC
CDR3: CASSSETSGSRHEQYF

V: TRBV12-3/TRBV12-4
D: TRBD1
size: few
J: TRBJ1-5
DNA: TGTGCCAGCATGGGGGACAGGGGGTTTTATAGCAATCAGCCCCAGCATTTT
CDR3: CASMGDRGFYSNQPQHF

V: TRBV9
D: .
size: .
J: TRBJ2-5
DNA: TGTGCCAGCAGCCAAGGGGGGGCGGGTCAAGAGACCCAGTACTTC
CDR3: CASSQGGAGQETQYF

V: TRBV5-1
D: TRBD2
size: .
J: TRBJ2-1
DNA: TGCGCCAGCAGCGTAGCGGGGATTGGTTACAATGAGCAGTTCTTC
CDR3: CASSVAGIGYNEQFF

V: TRBV6-5
D: TRBD2
size: .
J: TRBJ2-6
DNA: TGTGCCAGCAGTTACGAAAGGGGGGGACTAGCTGGGGCCAACGTCCTGATTTTC
CDR3: CASSYERGGLAGANVLIF

V: TRBV29-1
D: TRBD2
size: many
J: TRBJ2-7
DNA: TGCAGCGGAGCTAGCGGGAGGGCCTACGAGCAGTACTTC
CDR3: CSGASGRAYEQYF

V: TRBV12-3/TRBV12-4
D: .
size: many
J: TRBJ2-5
DNA: TGTGCCAGCAGCCGTTACTCCGAAGAGACCCAGTACTTC
CDR3: CASSRYSEETQYF

V: TRBV5-1
D: .
size: .
J: TRBJ2-5
DNA: TGCGCCAGCAGCTTGGCCCTTAGGGAAGAGACCCAGTACTTC
CDR3: CASSLALREETQYF

V: TRBV29-1
D: TRBD2
size: .
J: TRBJ2-3
DNA: TGCAGCGTTGGACTAGCGAATTCAGATACGCAGTATTTT
CDR3: CSVGLANSDTQYF

V: TRBV6-2/TRBV6-3
D: .
size: few
J: TRBJ2-1
DNA: TGTGCCAGCAGTTACGGCAGGTTCGGAAAAAACTCCTACAATGAGCAGTTCTTC
CDR3: CASSYGRFGKNSYNEQFF

V: TRBV23-1
D: TRBD1
size: .
J: TRBJ2-1
DNA: TGCGCCAGCAGTCAATCACAGGGGGGCAATGAGCAGTTCTTC
CDR3: CASSQSQGGNEQFF

V: TRBV29-1
D: .
size: many
J: TRBJ2-7
DNA: TGCAGCGTGGAGGGGTACGAGCAGTACTTC
CDR3: CSVEGYEQYF

V: TRBV7-6
D: .
size: few
J: TRBJ2-2
DNA: TGTGCCAGCAGCCTAGCCCATGCGGCTTCCCTTACCGGGGAGCTGTTTTTT
CDR3: CASSLAHAASLTGELFF

V: TRBV29-1
D: .
size: many
J: TRBJ1-2
DNA: TGCAGCGTTGAGAGGCCGGCAGTCCGCTATGGCTACACCTTC
CDR3: CSVERPAVRYGYTF

V: TRBV3-1
D: .
size: few
J: TRBJ2-7
DNA: TGTGCCAGCAGCCTTCTTGGACAGAACTACGAGCAGTACTTC
CDR3: CASSLLGQNYEQYF

V: TRBV29-1
D: TRBD1
size: many
J: TRBJ2-7
DNA: TGCAGCGTTGACGTGGGGGACAGGGGTGAGCAGTACTTC
CDR3: CSVDVGDRGEQYF

V: TRBV20-1
D: .
size: .
J: TRBJ1-2
DNA: TGCAGTGTATTTAGGGGGGACTATGGCTACACCTTC
CDR3: CSVFRGDYGYTF

V: TRBV20-1
D: TRBD1
size: many
J: TRBJ2-2
DNA: TGCAGTGCTAGACCCTCTCCGGGACAGGGGGCTGCGAACACCGGGGAGCTGTTTTTT
CDR3: CSARPSPGQGAANTGELFF

V: TRBV5-1
D: .
size: few
J: TRBJ2-1
DNA: TGCGCCAGCAGCATACAGTACGAGCAGTTCTTC
CDR3: CASSIQYEQFF

V: TRBV6-5
D: TRBD1
size: many
J: TRBJ2-1
DNA: TGTGCCAGCCTGAGCATGACAGGGATATACAATGAGCAGTTCTTC
CDR3: CASLSMTGIYNEQFF

V: TRBV20-1
D: .
size: many
J: TRBJ2-7
DNA: TGCAGTGATCAATTGGCGAGGATGAGAAGATCATACGAGCAGTACTTC
CDR3: CSDQLARMRRSYEQYF

V: TRBV28
D: .
size: .
J: TRBJ2-1
DNA: TGTGCCAGCAGTTTTATTAGCGAGCATGGCTCCTACAATGAGCAGTTCTTC
CDR3: CASSFISEHGSYNEQFF

V: TRBV7-2
D: .
size: many
J: TRBJ2-5
DNA: TGTGCCAGCAGCTTATCGATGATGGAGACCCAGTACTTC
CDR3: CASSLSMMETQYF